Presented here are 14 T cell receptor beta chains from one specimen sequenced in a study of blood T cell repertoires in COVID-19. TCRdb's table, derived via immunoSEQ multiplex PCR, lists solely in-frame clones and lacks some. The sample records over 400,000 clones, approximately 91% being singletons. Sequenced: PBMCs or T cells enriched from blood (not recorded which). These receptors were collected from a woman aged 55-70 years who had recovered from COVID-19.

This clone was picked up one time. The V and J genes are TRBV10-3 and TRBJ2-3, with 7 bases that match TRBD1. The junction had 1 base not matched to a gene; V was cut back by 4 bases and J by 0 bases. Germline CDR1 ENHRY, CDR2 SYGVKD. CDR3 length equals 14 residues. The CDR3 is CAISADRSTDTQYF. CDR3 DNA sequence: TGTGCCATCAGTGCGGACAGGAGCACAGATACGCAGTATTTT.

The rearrangement uses TRBV6-5 and TRBJ1-2; 9 nucleotides line up with TRBD1. The germline V gene has CDR1 MNHEY and CDR2 SVGAGI. With V trimmed by 4 bases and J by 2 bases, 5 bases remained unmatched. The CDR3 extends over 15 amino acids. The CDR3 spells CASSSPDRGNYGYTF. The CDR3 bases are TGTGCCAGCAGTTCTCCGGACAGGGGCAACTATGGCTACACCTTC.

The chain links TRBV7-2 to TRBJ2-2; 7 nucleotides match TRBD1. Germline V gene data show CDR1 as SGHTA and CDR2 as FQGNSA. This CDR3 is 15 amino acids long. The J segment lost 4 bases and the V segment lost 5 bases, leaving 7 bases of the junction unmatched. CDR3 sequence (DNA): TGTGCCAGCAGCCCTCAATCAGGGGGCACCGGGGAGCTGTTTTTT. Amino acids: CASSPQSGGTGELFF.

V and J are TRBV10-2 and TRBJ1-4; 7 nucleotides match TRBD1. CDR1 and CDR2 from the germline V gene are WSHSY and SAAADI. CDR3 length: 15 amino acids. The trim removed 2 bases at V and 5 bases at J, leaving 5 bases unmatched. CDR3 sequence reads: CASSEQDRLNEKLFF. CDR3 sequence (DNA): TGCGCCAGCAGTGAGCAGGACAGGTTAAATGAAAAACTGTTTTTT.

The chain uses TRBV7-2 and TRBJ2-3; the match to TRBD2 covers 8 bases. With V trimmed by 3 bases and J by 2 bases, 7 bases remained unmatched. The V gene's germline CDR1 is SGHTA and CDR2 FQGNSA. The CDR3 consists of 16 residues. The CDR3 DNA reads as TGTGCCAGCAGCTTCCCTGCTAGCGGGCACACAGATACGCAGTATTTT. Amino acid sequence: CASSFPASGHTDTQYF.

The V and J genes are TRBV19 and TRBJ1-2; D call uncertain. Germline-derived CDR1 and CDR2 are LNHDA and SQIVND (reference sequence). V lost 5 bases, J lost 3 bases, and 7 bases lay in between. The CDR3 is made up of 12 amino acids. The CDR3 DNA sequence: TGTGCCAGTAGTCCTCGGGACTATGGCTACACCTTC. The encoded protein is CASSPRDYGYTF.

On this clone itself: Other DNA variants within this sample encode the same CDR3. The chain carries TRBV5-4 and TRBJ2-5; 8 bases align to TRBD2. The CDR3 runs 14 residues. Germline V gene lookup returns CDR1 SGHNT and CDR2 YYREEE (reference sequence). The ends lost 2 bases at V and 5 bases at J; junction bases unmatched: 5. The CDR3 sequence is CASSLRGGRETQYF. The DNA of the CDR3 is TGTGCCAGCAGCTTACGGGGGGGCCGGGAGACCCAGTACTTC.

Turning to this clone: Other DNA sequences within the sample encode an identical CDR3. The V call is TRBV6-5, the J call TRBJ1-2, with 8 nucleotides matching TRBD1. The V and J ends lost 6 bases and 7 bases, in that order; junction bases with no gene match: 4. This CDR3 region has 12 residues. CDR1 is MNHEY and CDR2 is SVGAGI in the germline V gene. Written as DNA, the CDR3 is TGTGCCAGCAGGGATGGACAGGGTGGCTACACCTTC. Amino acids: CASRDGQGGYTF.

The chain combines TRBV30 with TRBJ1-4, with a tentative D call TRBD1 (5 bases). CDR1 and CDR2 (germline): GTSNPN, SVGIG (reference sequence). The V and J ends lost 3 bases and 4 bases respectively, with 12 bases between them. The CDR3 runs to 14 residues. For the CDR3, the DNA is TGTGCCTGGAGAGCCCGAGACAGTAATGAAAAACTGTTTTTT. Its translation is CAWRARDSNEKLFF. Full variable domain (rest looked up from reference TRBV30 and TRBJ1-4): SQTIHQWPATLVQPVGSPLSLECTVEGTSNPNLYWYRQAAGRGLQLLFYSVGIGQISSEVPQNLSASRPQDRQFILSSKKLLLSDSGFYLCAWRARDSNEKLFFGSGTQLSVL.

This sequence joins TRBV6-1 and TRBJ1-2; D not resolved. This CDR3 spans 14 amino acids. V was clipped by 0 bases and J by 3 bases, with 8 bases between them. The germline CDR1 and CDR2 sequences are MNHNS and SASEGT. The CDR3 nucleotides read TGTGCCAGCAGTGAAGCGGCGAGGGACTATGGCTACACCTTC. Its protein is CASSEAARDYGYTF.

The chain couples TRBV30 to TRBJ2-7; D perhaps matches TRBD2 (5 bases). The length of the CDR3 is 12 residues. Germline assignment: CDR1 GTSNPN and CDR2 SVGIG (reference sequence). V was trimmed by 0 bases and J by 7 bases, leaving 10 bases between them. As DNA, the CDR3 is TGTGCCTGGAGTGTTCCCGGGATTGAGCAGTACTTC. It translates to CAWSVPGIEQYF.

V and J are TRBV2 and TRBJ2-4, with TRBD2 identical over 7 bases. Germline V gene lookup returns CDR1 SNHLY and CDR2 FYNNEI. The trim removed 6 bases at V and 3 bases at J, leaving 5 bases unmatched. This CDR3 spans 14 amino acids. The CDR3 is CASSGRSGKNIQYF. The DNA for the CDR3 is TGTGCCAGCAGCGGGAGGTCGGGCAAAAACATTCAGTACTTC.

The rearrangement joins TRBV4-1 to TRBJ1-1, with 7 bases identical to TRBD1. The CDR3 is 15 residues long. J gave up 4 bases and V 1 base, and 6 bases lay outside the gene matches. Per the germline V gene, CDR1 is MGHRA and CDR2 is YSYEKL. Written as DNA, the CDR3 is TGCGCCAGCAGCCAAGTTGGGGACAGTGGCACTGAAGCTTTCTTT. Encoded protein: CASSQVGDSGTEAFF.

This rearrangement joins TRBV10-3 to TRBJ1-4, with unresolved D. The germline V gene encodes CDR1 ENHRY and CDR2 SYGVKD. The CDR3 has 15 residues. The V gene lost 6 bases and the J gene lost 4 bases, with 15 bases spanning the gap. The CDR3 DNA follows: TGTGCCATCAGCCCTGGGCCAGGTCTTAATGAAAAACTGTTTTTT. Its protein is CAISPGPGLNEKLFF.